Presented here are 21 T cell receptor beta chains from one specimen sequenced in a study of T-cell reconstitution after alpha-beta-depleted transplantation in children. Overall study findings and caveats: It was newly produced T cells that mostly accounted for T-cell counts and diversity one year after transplant.

Unique molecular identifiers featured in how the TCRbeta library was prepared. TCRdb re-derived calls from the PCR reads in MiXCR, one entry per CDR3 protein. This sample has about 300,000 distinct CDR3 sequences, with about 7.3% found just once. These TCRs are of unknown antigen specificity. The sample consisted of peripheral blood, taken 360 days after TCRalphabeta/CD19-depleted stem cell transplant. These receptors originate from a female patient aged 2-15 years who had a stem cell transplant for Fanconi anemia, so the T cells may come from the graft donor.

Only a few counts were recorded for this clonotype. The rearrangement links TRBV18 to TRBJ1-4; 9 positions agree with TRBD1. V lost 2 bases to trimming and J lost 6 bases; unmatched junction nucleotides: 4. Germline V gives CDR1 KGHSH, CDR2 LQKENI. This CDR3 comprises 15 residues. The CDR3 spells CASSPGQGRDEKLFF. The CDR3 nucleotides read TGTGCCAGCTCACCAGGACAGGGGAGGGATGAAAAACTGTTTTTT.

This clonotype was detected only a few times. The J gene is TRBJ1-5, the V gene TRBV6-6, with D possibly matching TRBD1 (5 bases). This CDR3 comprises 14 residues. The V gene lost 4 bases and the J gene lost 0 bases, with 7 bases spanning the gap. Germline CDR1 reads MNHNY; CDR2 reads SVGAGI (reference sequence). CDR3 nucleotides: TGTGCCAGCAGTTCAGGGAATAGCAATCAGCCCCAGCATTTT. Its translation is CASSSGNSNQPQHF.

This clonotype was counted between two and nine times. V and J are TRBV20-1 and TRBJ1-5; the D is unclear. The CDR3 length is 15 residues. V was shortened by 3 bases and J by 7 bases, with 19 bases between the two germline ends. Germline V gene sequence: CDR1 DFQATT, CDR2 SNEGSKA (reference sequence). CDR3 DNA: TGCAGTGCTAGTTATTCAACAGACGTGGAACAGCCCCAGCATTTT. Translated, it gives CSASYSTDVEQPQHF.

This clonotype has a count of ten or more. The chain couples TRBV5-1 to TRBJ2-2, with D unresolved. Trimming took off 0 bases at V and 6 bases at J, with 9 bases between the two ends. Germline V gives CDR1 SGHRS, CDR2 YFSETQ. This CDR3 region has 14 residues. CDR3 region: CASSLEFLPGELFF. The DNA for the CDR3 is TGCGCCAGCAGCTTGGAGTTTCTTCCCGGGGAGCTGTTTTTT.

This clonotype was found many times. The chain joins TRBV7-6 to TRBJ2-7, with no clear D. This CDR3 is 13 amino acids long. The germline V and J ends were trimmed by 4 bases and 6 bases, with 13 bases remaining between them. The V gene's germline CDR1 is SGHVS and CDR2 FNYEAQ. CDR3 sequence: CASSSLVSGEQYF. In DNA form, the CDR3 reads TGTGCCAGCAGCTCCCTAGTCTCGGGCGAGCAGTACTTC.

This rearrangement joins TRBV2 to TRBJ2-6; possible D gene TRBD1, 6 bases. Germline CDR1 reads SNHLY; CDR2 reads FYNNEI. V lost 6 bases, J lost 1 base, and 16 bases lay in between. The CDR3 is 17 amino acids. DNA for the CDR3: TGTGCCAGCAGCTACACAATACAGGGATCTGGGGCCAACGTCCTGACTTTC. Encoded protein: CASSYTIQGSGANVLTF.

This clonotype was seen only a few times. This chain links TRBV2 with TRBJ1-1; D unclear. Germline CDR1 reads SNHLY; CDR2 reads FYNNEI. With 7 bases removed from V and 11 bases from J, the gap between germline ends came to 14 bases. The CDR3 loop spans 11 amino acids. In DNA form, the CDR3 reads TGTGCCAGCACCGAAGAATGGCTGGCTTTCTTT. This sequence encodes CASTEEWLAFF.

This clonotype was recorded many times. The genes are TRBV5-1 and TRBJ1-1; maybe TRBD1 (5 bases). The CDR3 loop spans 13 amino acids. Trimming removed 6 bases at V and 3 bases at J, with 12 bases between. The germline CDR1 and CDR2 sequences are SGHRS and YFSETQ. CDR3 nucleotide sequence: TGCGCCAGCACGTGGGGGGGAGACACTGAAGCTTTCTTT. It translates to CASTWGGDTEAFF.

V and J are TRBV19 and TRBJ2-2; D is ambiguous. Germline CDR1 and CDR2: LNHDA and SQIVND (reference sequence). V lost 3 bases, J lost 1 base, and 6 bases lay in between. This CDR3 region has 14 residues. The CDR3 nucleotides are TGTGCCAGTAGTATGGGCTGGAACACCGGGGAGCTGTTTTTT. This encodes CASSMGWNTGELFF.

This clonotype was recorded many times. This rearrangement joins TRBV29-1 to TRBJ2-2, with 8 nucleotides matching TRBD1. Per the germline V gene, CDR1 is SQVTM and CDR2 is ANQGSEA. Germline trimming cut 3 bases from V and 1 base from J; bases unmatched to any gene: 4. This CDR3 region has 15 residues. The CDR3 loop reads CSVDAGTGNTGELFF. The CDR3 DNA is TGCAGCGTTGACGCCGGGACAGGGAACACCGGGGAGCTGTTTTTT.

This clonotype was picked up many times. The chain employs TRBV7-2 and TRBJ1-4, with unresolved D. The ends were cut back, 5 bases at V and 5 bases at J, with 15 bases in the middle. CDR1 and CDR2 from the germline V gene are SGHTA and FQGNSA. This CDR3 spans 15 amino acids. CDR3 sequence (DNA): TGTGCCAGCAGCCCAAGGATCGCCAGAAATGAAAAACTGTTTTTT. Translating gives CASSPRIARNEKLFF.

This clonotype has ten or more counts. The J gene is TRBJ2-5, the V gene TRBV4-2; D gene uncertain. Germline CDR1 and CDR2: LGHNA and YNFKEQ. The V gene lost 3 bases and the J gene lost 5 bases, with 10 bases spanning the gap. The CDR3 covers 13 residues. The CDR3 loop reads CASSQSTYETQYF. In DNA form, the CDR3 reads TGTGCCAGCAGCCAGTCTACGTACGAGACCCAGTACTTC.

This clonotype was detected many times. The chain links TRBV21-1 to TRBJ2-7; the D call TRBD1 from the table was never checked on the DNA. TRBV21-1 is a recognized pseudogene. CDR3 length equals 21 residues. CDR3 sequence: CASSNSPLKRNRGLRTYEQYF. The CDR3 DNA follows: TGTGCCAGCAGCAATTCGCCCTTAAAGAGAAACAGGGGACTAAGAACCTACGAGCAGTACTTC.

The table lists this clonotype with a few counts. The chain joins TRBV4-3 to TRBJ1-2; D gene unclear. The V gene lost 0 bases and the J gene lost 7 bases, with 12 bases spanning the gap. The germline V gene encodes CDR1 LGHNA and CDR2 YSLEER. The CDR3 totals 14 residues. The CDR3 DNA sequence: TGCGCCAGCAGCCAAGATGTGGGGATCGTTGGCTACACCTTC. Protein sequence: CASSQDVGIVGYTF.

In the case of this clonotype: With a much larger clone just one base away, this may be a read error. The J gene is TRBJ2-3, the V gene TRBV5-4, with a possible D match to TRBD1 (6 bases). V shed 4 bases and J shed 1 base, with 13 bases lying between them. The CDR3 sequence is 15 residues long. Germline-derived CDR1 and CDR2 are SGHNT and YYREEE (reference sequence). CDR3 nucleotides: TGTGCCAGCAGCCCCGGGACACTGGGCACAGATACGCAGTATTTT. As protein: CASSPGTLGTDTQYF.

In its sample, this clonotype was seen a few times. The chain joins TRBV10-2 to TRBJ1-1; D is ambiguous. The CDR3 totals 14 residues. Germline V gene data show CDR1 as WSHSY and CDR2 as SAAADI. Trimming took off 10 bases at V and 6 bases at J, with 21 bases between the two ends. The chain's CDR3 is CATSITPSPAEAFF. The CDR3 bases are TGCGCCACCTCCATTACACCCTCGCCCGCTGAAGCTTTCTTT.

This clonotype was seen a few times. The chain recombines TRBV7-2 with TRBJ2-3; 8 bases fit TRBD2. CDR1 and CDR2 from the germline V gene are SGHTA and FQGNSA. CDR3 length equals 16 residues. The trim removed 4 bases at V and 2 bases at J, leaving 8 bases unmatched. Here the CDR3 reads CASSSLAGGYTDTQYF. The CDR3 DNA follows: TGTGCCAGCAGCTCATTGGCGGGGGGCTACACAGATACGCAGTATTTT.

The V call is TRBV7-2, the J call TRBJ1-2; tentatively, D is TRBD1 (5 bases). The CDR3 length is 16 residues. Germline assignment: CDR1 SGHTA and CDR2 FQGNSA. V lost 2 bases and J lost 7, with 20 bases in between. In DNA form, the CDR3 reads TGTGCCAGCAGCTTATCGAGCAGGGCGGGCCTTGGTGGCTACACCTTC. It encodes CASSLSSRAGLGGYTF.

This clonotype was detected ten times or more. The gene calls are TRBV25-1 and TRBJ2-7; maybe TRBD2 (5 bases). There are 10 residues in the CDR3. Germline assignment: CDR1 MGHDK and CDR2 SYGVNS. Trimming removed 8 bases at V and 4 bases at J, with 6 bases between. The CDR3 region has the DNA TGTGCCAGCGCGGGTTACGAGCAGTACTTC. Its translation: CASAGYEQYF.

In its sample, this clonotype was seen many times. The J gene is TRBJ1-2, the V gene TRBV7-3; 8 nucleotides match TRBD1. V was pared by 5 bases and J by 5 bases, with 10 bases of the junction left unmatched. Germline V gene lookup returns CDR1 SGHTA and CDR2 FQGTGA. The CDR3 is 15 residues long. The CDR3 region is CASSQGGTGDYGYTF. CDR3 DNA: TGTGCCAGCAGCCAAGGGGGGACAGGCGATTATGGCTACACCTTC.

The chain couples TRBV20-1 to TRBJ1-1, with 10 bases identical to TRBD1. With V trimmed by 4 bases and J by 4 bases, 15 bases remained unmatched. Germline CDR1 is DFQATT and CDR2 is SNEGSKA (reference sequence). This CDR3 has 17 amino acids. In nucleotides, the CDR3 is TGCAGTGCTACAGAAGACCGGGACAGGGGTAATCGCACTGAAGCTTTCTTT. This gives the protein CSATEDRDRGNRTEAFF.